The text below deals with one T cell receptor beta chain. Its antigen is undetermined. This sample stems from a study of siplizumab effects on memory and regulatory T cells. The data were produced by immunoSEQ multiplex PCR, yet TCRdb's version contains in-frame clones alone and is incomplete. This table holds 95,000 to 100,000 clones, around nine tenths found once. Germline CDR1 is SGHDT and CDR2 is YYEEEE. The V gene lost 4 bases and the J gene lost 5 bases, with 16 bases spanning the gap. The CDR3 spans 15 residues. Findings of the study overall: Roughly 75-96% of proliferating CD4+ or CD8+ clones defied assignment to a naive or memory phenotype. A major contribution to the alloresponse seemed to be made by naive T cells, which seemed more diverse than memory cells. Mean Treg-derived proportions of mappable alloreactive CD4+ clones were less than 75% for siplizumab and roughly 27% for controls. Siplizumab significantly brought down the alloreactive sequences that trace back to unstimulated CD4+ memory cells.

V gene TRBV5-6 combines with J gene TRBJ1-5; a weak D match, TRBD1 (5 bases). The source is a human donor in good health. Sequenced input: non-Treg CD4+ T cells sorted from blood. CDR3 residues: CASSPGHLRDQPQHF. Here the CDR3 DNA reads TGTGCCAGCAGCCCTGGACACCTTAGGGATCAGCCCCAGCATTTT.